The clone carrying this T cell receptor beta chain has only a few counts. The target antigen is unknown. CDR1 and CDR2 from the germline V gene are LNHDA and SQIVND (reference sequence). The CDR3 has 16 amino acids. V was clipped by 8 bases and J by 5 bases; unmatched bases: 10. This sample was taken from a study of T-cell reconstitution after alpha-beta-depleted transplantation in children. Broader study findings: Day-60 TCRbeta diversity that was high in some patients was derived from surviving recipient T cells and thymic progenitors. T-cell counts and diversity at one year post-transplant came mainly from newly produced T cells.

It was with unique molecular identifiers that the TCRbeta library was prepared. Each CDR3 protein gets one entry after TCRdb re-called the PCR reads with MiXCR. Of hundreds of thousands of distinct CDR3 sequences listed, 10% to 15% were seen once; the top ten hold about 2.2%. The rearrangement uses TRBV19 and TRBJ2-1; 12 nucleotides line up with TRBD2. The specimen comprised PBMCs, mostly from graft donor cells, sampled 360 days after TCRalphabeta/CD19-depleted stem cell transplant. This receptor was taken from a male patient under 18 who had a stem cell transplant for acute myeloid leukemia, so the T cells may come from the graft donor. The CDR3 bases are TGTGCCAGTCGGGCTAGCGGGAGGGGGGCCCACAATGAGCAGTTCTTC. Translation: CASRASGRGAHNEQFF.